Listed below are T cell receptor beta chains from one sample, sequenced in a study of T cell repertoires in cytomegalovirus infection. TCRdb re-called the reads through MiXCR, storing one row per CDR3 protein. Of some 99,000 distinct CDR3 sequences in the sample, around 28% were seen once. Their antigens are not known. Sequenced material: CD8+ T cells from cultured PBMCs, taken from culture after CMV antigen stimulation. The receptors originated from a human donor in good health (CMV status not recorded). Some clones in this sample may be carry-over from other donors' samples. The CDR3 runs from the conserved cysteine through the conserved F or W. Not all rows give a size; the values are once, few, many and, for expanded clones, a class.

abundance	j_gene	v_gene	CDR3aa
.	TRBJ1-5	TRBV6-1	CASIMTGAFNQPQHF
.	TRBJ2-1	TRBV19	CASSSTPGPGRGYEQFF
.	TRBJ2-1	TRBV4-1	CASSQAEGGNEQFF
many	TRBJ1-5	TRBV7-2	CASSLGHPQGGNQPQHF
few	TRBJ2-1	TRBV6-1	CASSARGRNNEQFF
.	TRBJ1-5	TRBV6-4	CASSEGANQPQHF
few	TRBJ1-1	TRBV28	CASSTQTGKRDEAFF
.	TRBJ2-7	TRBV5-1	CASSLGQGMYYEQYF
.	TRBJ2-6	TRBV11-2	CASSLLRTGANVLTF
once	TRBJ2-7	TRBV24-1	CATSESGGLHEQYF
few	TRBJ2-2	TRBV25-1	CASSEVNTGELFF
few	TRBJ2-5	TRBV12-3/TRBV12-4	CASHASGLGYQETQYF
few	TRBJ2-7	TRBV4-1	CASSHPPGTGAHEQYF
.	TRBJ2-1	TRBV11-3	CASSLDAGGSYNEQFF
.	TRBJ1-5	TRBV27	CASSLTGTGYQPQHF
few	TRBJ2-1	TRBV2	CASDQAGTSDEQFF
few	TRBJ1-4	TRBV20-1	CSAPDRTETNEKLFF
few	TRBJ2-5	TRBV7-6	CASSSRTSGETQYF
many	TRBJ2-3	TRBV2	CASSASLDTQYF
once	TRBJ1-2	TRBV27	CATSSSGPYGYTF
.	TRBJ2-1	TRBV10-3	CAITEQGWYNEQFF
.	TRBJ2-1	TRBV27	CASSPTTLAGGPDEQFF
.	TRBJ1-3	TRBV9	CASSVGPVEPSGNTIYF
few	TRBJ1-1	TRBV6-6	CASSYSEGGFEAFF
.	TRBJ1-1	TRBV12-3/TRBV12-4	CASSLDRGGPGAEAFF
.	TRBJ1-3	TRBV7-9	CASRSRRSGNTIYF
.	TRBJ1-1	TRBV5-1	CASSLGGGWNTEAFF
few	TRBJ1-2	TRBV28	CATPRDRGVGYTF
few	TRBJ1-1	TRBV27	CASSLQTGSGDTEAFF
few	TRBJ2-7	TRBV4-1	CASSHGQGVEQYF
.	TRBJ2-7	TRBV19	CASSIGGNSYEQYF
.	TRBJ2-1	TRBV24-1	CATSDIQGVNNEQFF
.	TRBJ1-3	TRBV5-6	CASSQSSSGNTIYF
.	TRBJ2-1	TRBV19	CASSPGGAGGTYNEQFF
few	TRBJ2-3	TRBV11-2	CASSQWATSMPDTQYF
few	TRBJ1-6	TRBV7-6	CASSLLGNSPLHF
few	TRBJ1-6	TRBV19	CASSPGPKGTGLSPLHF
once	TRBJ2-2	TRBV4-3	CASSQEGAGAGTGELFF
few	TRBJ2-1	TRBV12-3/TRBV12-4	CASSLSNEQFF
.	TRBJ2-1	TRBV12-3/TRBV12-4	CASGTDYNEQFF
.	TRBJ2-7	TRBV19	CASSEGNSLGDEQYF
.	TRBJ2-1	TRBV2	CASSARLAGENNEQFF
many	TRBJ2-3	TRBV7-6	CASSLGTSGDTQYF
few	TRBJ1-5	TRBV27	CASGDFYSNQPQHF
.	TRBJ1-5	TRBV12-3/TRBV12-4	CASSWQVGIQPQHF
few	TRBJ2-2	TRBV7-4	CASRLATGELFF
many	TRBJ2-1	TRBV7-2	CASSLFLGGADEQFF
.	TRBJ1-3	TRBV15	CATSAYGGENTIYF
.	TRBJ2-7	TRBV11-2	CASNDRSAYEQYF
.	TRBJ2-2	TRBV7-6	CASSLATGELFF
.	TRBJ1-6	TRBV2	CASNEAWDSDNSPLHF
.	TRBJ2-7	TRBV9	CASSVDRDGSSYEQYF